This T cell receptor beta chain comes out of a study of graft-versus-host responses after intestinal transplantation. Study overall: Transplant types were multivisceral, liver-intestinal, or isolated intestinal. Recipients were all induced with anti-thymocyte globulin, then given tacrolimus and steroids for roughly 3 years.

The repertoire was sequenced with immunoSEQ multiplex PCR; TCRdb's copy has only in-frame clones and lacks some. The sample has over 70,000 clones; 90% are singletons. The study, taken as a whole, reports: GvH clones detected in recipient marrow included some appearing first in ileum or blood.

Note on this clone: Its target is unknown.

This material consisted of unstimulated CD8+ T cells sorted from spleen or lymph node cells, taken before transplant. This TCR was recovered from a human donor who was the organ donor for an intestinal transplant.

The CDR3, as DNA: TGCGCCAGCAGCCAAGTAGAAACCGGTGATTCACCCCTCCACTTT. It codes for CASSQVETGDSPLHF. This chain links TRBV4-1 with TRBJ1-6, with D uncertain. V gave up 1 base and J gave up 8 bases, with 12 bases separating them. Germline V gene lookup returns CDR1 MGHRA and CDR2 YSYEKL. This CDR3 has 15 amino acids.